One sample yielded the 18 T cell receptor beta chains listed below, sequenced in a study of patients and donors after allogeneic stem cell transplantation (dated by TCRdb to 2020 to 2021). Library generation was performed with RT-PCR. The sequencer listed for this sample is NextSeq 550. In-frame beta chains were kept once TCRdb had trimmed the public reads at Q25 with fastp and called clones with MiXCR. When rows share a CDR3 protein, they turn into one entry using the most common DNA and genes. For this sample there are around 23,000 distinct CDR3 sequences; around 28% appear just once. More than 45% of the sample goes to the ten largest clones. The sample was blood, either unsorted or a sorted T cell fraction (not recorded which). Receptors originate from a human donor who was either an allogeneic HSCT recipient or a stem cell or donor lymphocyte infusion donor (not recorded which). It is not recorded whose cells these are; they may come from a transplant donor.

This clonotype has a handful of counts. CDR3 DNA sequence: TGTGCCAGCAGTTTACGACAGCCTGAAGCTTTCTTT. Translating gives CASSLRQPEAFF. The chain joins TRBV12-3 or TRBV12-4 to TRBJ1-1, with D perhaps TRBD1 (5 bases). This CDR3 comprises 12 residues. Trimming cost V 2 bases and J 6 bases, with 7 bases left between them.

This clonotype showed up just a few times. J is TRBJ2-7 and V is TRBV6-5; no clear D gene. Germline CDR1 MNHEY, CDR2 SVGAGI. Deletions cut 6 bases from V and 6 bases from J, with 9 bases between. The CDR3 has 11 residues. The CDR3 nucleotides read TGTGCCAGCAGCACCAGGAGCGAGCAGTACTTC. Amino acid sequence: CASSTRSEQYF.

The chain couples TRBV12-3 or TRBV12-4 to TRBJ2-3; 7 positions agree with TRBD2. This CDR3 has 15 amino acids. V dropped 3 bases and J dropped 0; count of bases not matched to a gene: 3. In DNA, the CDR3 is TGTGCCAGCAGTTTTGGGGGGGGTAGCACAGATACGCAGTATTTT. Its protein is CASSFGGGSTDTQYF.

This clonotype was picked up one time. The DNA for the CDR3 is TGTGCCAGCAGCCCCCGCGGGGGGGCTTTATGGGAAAAACTGTTTTTT. Its protein is CASSPRGGALWEKLFF. V is TRBV7-2 and J is TRBJ1-4; D is perhaps TRBD1 (6 bases). Per the germline V gene, CDR1 is SGHTA and CDR2 is FQGNSA. V lost 5 bases and J lost 8, with 21 bases in between. The CDR3 totals 16 residues.

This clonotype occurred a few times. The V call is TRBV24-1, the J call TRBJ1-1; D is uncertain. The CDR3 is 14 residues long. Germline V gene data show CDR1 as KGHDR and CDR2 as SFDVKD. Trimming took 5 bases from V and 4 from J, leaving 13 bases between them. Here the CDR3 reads CATSGGERSTEAFF. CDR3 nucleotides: TGTGCCACCAGTGGCGGGGAAAGGAGCACTGAAGCTTTCTTT.

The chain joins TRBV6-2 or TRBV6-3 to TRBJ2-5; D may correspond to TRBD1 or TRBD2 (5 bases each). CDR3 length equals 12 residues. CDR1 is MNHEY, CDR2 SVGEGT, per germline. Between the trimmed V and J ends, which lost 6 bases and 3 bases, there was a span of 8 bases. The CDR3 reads CASSGAEETQYF. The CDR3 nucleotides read TGTGCCAGCAGCGGGGCTGAAGAGACCCAGTACTTC.

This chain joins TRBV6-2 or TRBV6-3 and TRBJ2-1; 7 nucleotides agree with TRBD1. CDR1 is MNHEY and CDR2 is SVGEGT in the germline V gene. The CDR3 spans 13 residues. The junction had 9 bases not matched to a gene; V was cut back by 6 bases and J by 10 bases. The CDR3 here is CASSPTGAREQFF. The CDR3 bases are TGTGCCAGCAGCCCTACAGGGGCCCGGGAGCAGTTCTTC.

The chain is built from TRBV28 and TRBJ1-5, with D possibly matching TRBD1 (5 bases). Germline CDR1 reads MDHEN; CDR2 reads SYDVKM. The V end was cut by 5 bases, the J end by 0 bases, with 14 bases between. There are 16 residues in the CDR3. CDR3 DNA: TGTGCCAGCAGTCTCTTGACAGTCTATAGCAATCAGCCCCAGCATTTT. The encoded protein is CASSLLTVYSNQPQHF.

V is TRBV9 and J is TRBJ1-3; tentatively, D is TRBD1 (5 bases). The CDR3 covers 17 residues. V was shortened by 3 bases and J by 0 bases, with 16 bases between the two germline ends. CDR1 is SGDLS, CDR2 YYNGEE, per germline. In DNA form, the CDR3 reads TGTGCCAGCAGCGCAACCGGGACTTCTTTCTCTGGAAACACCATATATTTT. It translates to CASSATGTSFSGNTIYF.

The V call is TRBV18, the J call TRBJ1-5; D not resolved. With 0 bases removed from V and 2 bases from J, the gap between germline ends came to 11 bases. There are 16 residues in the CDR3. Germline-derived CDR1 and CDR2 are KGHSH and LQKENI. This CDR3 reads CASSPPGREGNQPQHF. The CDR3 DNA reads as TGTGCCAGCTCACCACCGGGGAGAGAGGGCAATCAGCCCCAGCATTTT. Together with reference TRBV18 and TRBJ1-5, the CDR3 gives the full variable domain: NAGVMQNPRHLVRRRGQEARLRCSPMKGHSHVYWYRQLPEEGLKFMVYLQKENIIDESGMPKERFSAEFPKEGPSILRIQQVVRGDSAAYFCASSPPGREGNQPQHFGDGTRLSIL.

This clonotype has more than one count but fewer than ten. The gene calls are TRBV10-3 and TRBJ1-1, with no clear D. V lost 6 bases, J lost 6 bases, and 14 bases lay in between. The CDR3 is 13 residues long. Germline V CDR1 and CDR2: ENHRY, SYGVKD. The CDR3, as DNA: TGTGCCATCAGCGGGGTGGGGAGGGCTGAAGCTTTCTTT. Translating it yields CAISGVGRAEAFF.

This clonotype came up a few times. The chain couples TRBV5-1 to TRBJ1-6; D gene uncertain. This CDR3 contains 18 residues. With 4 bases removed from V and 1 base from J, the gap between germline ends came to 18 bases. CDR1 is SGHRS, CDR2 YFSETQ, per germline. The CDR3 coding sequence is TGCGCCAGCAGCAGGGAAGCCAGTCCATGGTCCTATAATTCACCCCTCCACTTT. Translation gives CASSREASPWSYNSPLHF.

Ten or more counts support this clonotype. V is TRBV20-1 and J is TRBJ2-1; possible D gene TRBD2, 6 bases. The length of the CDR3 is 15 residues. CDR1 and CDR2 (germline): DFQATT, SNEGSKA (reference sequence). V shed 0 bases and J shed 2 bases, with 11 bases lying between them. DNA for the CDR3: TGCAGTGCTAGAGATGGGGGGTCTGCCTACAATGAGCAGTTCTTC. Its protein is CSARDGGSAYNEQFF.

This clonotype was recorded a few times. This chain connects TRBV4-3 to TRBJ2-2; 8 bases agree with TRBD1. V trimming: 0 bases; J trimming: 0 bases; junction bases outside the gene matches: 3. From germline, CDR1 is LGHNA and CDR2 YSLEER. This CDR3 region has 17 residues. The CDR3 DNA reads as TGCGCCAGCAGCCAAGACCAGGGGGCAGCGAACACCGGGGAGCTGTTTTTT. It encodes CASSQDQGAANTGELFF.

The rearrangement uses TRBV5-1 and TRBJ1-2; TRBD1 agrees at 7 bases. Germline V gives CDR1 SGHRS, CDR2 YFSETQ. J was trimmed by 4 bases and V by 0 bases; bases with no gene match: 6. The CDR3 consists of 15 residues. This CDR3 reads CASSLERGPPYGYTF. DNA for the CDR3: TGCGCCAGCAGCTTGGAAAGGGGGCCGCCCTATGGCTACACCTTC.

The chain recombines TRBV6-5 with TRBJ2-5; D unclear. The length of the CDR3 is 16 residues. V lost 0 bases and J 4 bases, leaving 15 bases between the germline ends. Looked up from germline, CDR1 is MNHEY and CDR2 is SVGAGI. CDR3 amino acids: CASSYSRGRFSETQYF. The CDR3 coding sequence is TGTGCCAGCAGTTACTCGAGAGGACGTTTCTCAGAGACCCAGTACTTC.

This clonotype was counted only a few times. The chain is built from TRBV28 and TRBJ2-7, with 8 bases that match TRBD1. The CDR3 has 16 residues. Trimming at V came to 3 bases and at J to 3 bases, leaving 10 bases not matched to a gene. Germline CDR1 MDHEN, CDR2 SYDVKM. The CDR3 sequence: CASSFSWGTGGYEQYF. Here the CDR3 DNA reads TGTGCCAGCAGTTTCTCCTGGGGCACAGGGGGCTACGAGCAGTACTTC.

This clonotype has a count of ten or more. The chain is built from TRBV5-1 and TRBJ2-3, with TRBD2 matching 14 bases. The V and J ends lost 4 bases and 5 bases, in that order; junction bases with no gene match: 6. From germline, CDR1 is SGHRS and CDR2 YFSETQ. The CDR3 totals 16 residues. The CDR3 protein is CASSPGLAGGLDTQYF. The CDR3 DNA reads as TGCGCCAGCAGCCCCGGACTAGCGGGGGGACTAGATACGCAGTATTTT. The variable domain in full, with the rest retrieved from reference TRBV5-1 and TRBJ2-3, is KAGVTQTPRYLIKTRGQQVTLSCSPISGHRSVSWYQQTPGQGLQFLFEYFSETQRNKGNFPGRFSGRQFSNSRSEMNVSTLELGDSALYLCASSPGLAGGLDTQYFGPGTRLTVL.